This record covers a single T cell receptor (beta chain). The target of this receptor is not known. Per-base quality was not reported, and no clone a single base away is much larger than it. The CDR3 regions of human TCRbeta chains were subjected to immunosequencing. As for how the authors treated the data: TCRs in the repertoires were compared against a reference library of SARS-CoV-2-specific TCRs that had been generated with the MIRA antigen-specificity platform. Breadth was defined as the fraction of unique TCRs that were SARS-CoV-2-associated, and depth was defined as the fraction of total T cells that were SARS-CoV-2-associated. Using the MIRA data, every spike-specific TCR was mapped to the spike region that the TCR reacted to and assigned to either a CD4 or a CD8 class. Log10-transformed breadth and depth values were compared by one-way ANOVA with Sidak's multiple comparisons tests. The immuneACCESS repertoire file appears here via TCRdb, limited to in-frame rearrangements. These files lack a portion of the clones; in checked studies, under half of the deficit traces to unresolved V genes, and the cause of the others is not known. V, J and clone size derive from that table, while D and trimming were established from the DNA sequence. For this sample there are 150,000 to 200,000 clones; about 90% appear just once. Together, the top ten hold 6% to 8.5% of the sample.

The sample's time point label, in plain terms: baseline before first vaccination. Vaccinee samples were obtained from the UK trials COV001 and COV002, which included a single-blind randomized controlled phase 2/3 trial of AZD1222 (ChAdOx1 nCoV-19) in healthy adults. For TCRbeta chain sequencing, PBMC samples were collected from trial participants at day 0 and at day 28 after the second dose. This record comes from a study of T cell responses to AZD1222 COVID-19 vaccine (TCRdb year 2021). In the study overall: Because spike-specific TCR depth and breadth did not differ between the two schedules, AZD1222 recipients who got a second dose at roughly 4 weeks were pooled with those who got a second dose at roughly 12 weeks. A total of 240 or so trial participants underwent TCR sequencing, of whom approximately 200 had received two doses of AZD1222 and around 25 had received two doses of the MenACWY control vaccine. Trial participants were enrolled by age into subgroups of 18-55, 56-69 and 70-plus years, and around 150, 29 and 61 TCR-sequenced participants, respectively, were included in these subgroups. The research as a whole found: Conclusions about previously exposed vaccinees are limited because only a handful of AZD1222 recipients were SARS-CoV-2 seropositive at baseline. Vaccine-associated CD4 TCRs spanned the whole spike protein, with dominant responses in regions 160-218 and 743-854. Because no day 14 peak-response samples were available, the repertoires could be characterized only after the peak T cell response. Participants were mostly white British and included more females than males, and it was suggested by the authors that clonal diversity may have been underestimated. Reportedly, almost half of the unique spike-specific TCRs recognized epitopes lying outside the regions that are mutated in the B.1.351 and B.1.1.7 variants. In the small 56-69-year group, the increase in depth fell short of significance, most likely because of low power. After two AZD1222 doses, spike-specific TCR breadth and depth were significantly higher than at day 0 and than in MenACWY recipients.

From the cysteine through the phenylalanine, the CDR3 covers 13 amino acids. Only the CDR3 DNA is retained, 39 bases long and in frame from the first base. V is trimmed back by 5 bases and J by 4 bases, and the junction contains 4 bases that no gene match accounts for. The germline V gene gives CDR1 as SGHVS and CDR2 as FQNEAQ. This receptor was identified in an adult in good health. Sequenced material: peripheral blood, taken on day 0 of AZD1222 vaccination. This chain joins TRBV7-8 to TRBJ1-1; 7 nucleotides in the junction match TRBD1. The nucleotides are TGTGCCAGCAGCCCCGGACAGGTCACTGAAGCTTTCTTT. This codes for CASSPGQVTEAFF.